This TCR beta chain was observed in a study of patients with pleural tuberculosis (dated by TCRdb to between 2013 and 2015). V is pruned by 8 bases and J by 6 bases, leaving 10 bases of the junction without a gene match. The CDR3 sequence holds 14 residues, the cysteine and phenylalanine included. Here the CDR3 DNA is all that survives: 42 bases in frame from base 1. The germline V gene (reference sequence) yields MNHEY for CDR1 and SMNVEV for CDR2. This clonotype was seen many times. Its recognized antigen is unknown. No clone much larger than this one lies a single base away; base qualities are absent. The sequencing machine was an Illumina Genome Analyzer IIx. The public reads were run again by TCRdb, first through fastp at Q25 and then through MiXCR, and only productive beta chains were kept. For every CDR3 protein sequence, its rows merge into one entry that carries the most common genes and DNA. This sample comprises 40,000 to 55,000 distinct CDR3 sequences, 7.3% of them detected only once. Around 15% of the sample goes to the ten largest clones.

Recombination joined TRBV27 with TRBJ2-4, and 7 bases in between align with TRBD2. The sequence was collected from a human donor with pleural tuberculosis. CDR3 reads: CASSNTGGGNIQYF. At the DNA level, the sequence is TGTGCCAGCTCCAACACGGGGGGTGGAAACATTCAGTACTTC.